Below are 2 T cell receptor beta chains sequenced from a single sample in a study of metastatic and nonmetastatic thyroid tumors. TCRdb re-processed the PCR reads through MiXCR. This sample carries 33,000 or so clones, approximately 8% of them seen once, and the ten largest clones take roughly two fifths. No patient had received any treatment before thyroid surgery. The sequenced sample was blood. These receptors came from a female donor with papillary thyroid cancer or a benign thyroid nodule (not recorded which). Some clones in this sample may be carry-over from other donors' samples.

This clone was recorded at least ten times. The chain carries TRBV6-2 or TRBV6-3 and TRBJ1-1; D may be TRBD1 (5 bases). V was clipped by 7 bases and J by 8 bases, with 20 bases between them. The germline V gene encodes CDR1 MNHEY and CDR2 SVGEGT. This CDR3 is built from 14 residues. The CDR3 region has the DNA TGTGCCAGCAAACTACAGGTGGGTATTGGCGAAGCTTTCTTT. It codes for CASKLQVGIGEAFF.

The V and J genes are TRBV2 and TRBJ1-1, with D perhaps matching TRBD1 (5 bases). V was shortened by 10 bases and J by 0 bases, with 15 bases between the two germline ends. Germline CDR1 and CDR2: SNHLY and FYNNEI. This CDR3 is 14 amino acids long. The CDR3 DNA reads as TGTGCCACCCGGGACGGTCTCATGAACACTGAAGCTTTCTTT. Its translation: CATRDGLMNTEAFF.